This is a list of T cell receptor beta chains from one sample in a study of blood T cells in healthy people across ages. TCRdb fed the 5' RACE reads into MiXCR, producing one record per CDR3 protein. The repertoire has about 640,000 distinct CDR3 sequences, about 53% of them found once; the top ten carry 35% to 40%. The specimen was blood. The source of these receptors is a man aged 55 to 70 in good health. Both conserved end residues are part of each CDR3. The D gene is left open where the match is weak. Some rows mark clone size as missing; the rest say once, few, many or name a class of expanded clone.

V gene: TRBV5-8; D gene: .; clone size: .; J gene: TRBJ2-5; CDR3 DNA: TGTGCCAGCAGCTTGGTTCGGGTTGAGTTGGGGGAGACCCAGTACTTC; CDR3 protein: CASSLVRVELGETQYF
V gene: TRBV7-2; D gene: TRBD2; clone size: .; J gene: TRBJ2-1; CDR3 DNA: TGTGCCAGCAGCTCCAGCGGGGGCTTCTTCAATGAGCAGTTCTTC; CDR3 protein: CASSSSGGFFNEQFF
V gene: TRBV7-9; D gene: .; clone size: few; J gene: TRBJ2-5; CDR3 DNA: TGTGCCAGCAGTGAGAAGGAGACCCAGTACTTC; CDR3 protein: CASSEKETQYF
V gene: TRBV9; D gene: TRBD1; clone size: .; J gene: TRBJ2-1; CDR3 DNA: TGTGCCAGCAGCATACGGGACAGGGGGCCTCCCTCCTACAATGAGCAGTTCTTC; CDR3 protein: CASSIRDRGPPSYNEQFF
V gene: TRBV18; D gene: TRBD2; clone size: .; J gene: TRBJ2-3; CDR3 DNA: TGTGCCAGCTCACCACCAGGCGGGGGGGGCACAGATACGCAGTATTTT; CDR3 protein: CASSPPGGGGTDTQYF
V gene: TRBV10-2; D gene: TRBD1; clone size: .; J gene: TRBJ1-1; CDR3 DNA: TGCGCCAGCAGTGAAGGGACAGGGGGGTCGGAAAACACTGAAGCTTTCTTT; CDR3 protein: CASSEGTGGSENTEAFF
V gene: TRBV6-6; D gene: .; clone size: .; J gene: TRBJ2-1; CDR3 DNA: TGTGCCAGCAGTTACCTCTCTGCGGGGAGCTCCTACAATGAGCAGTTCTTC; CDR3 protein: CASSYLSAGSSYNEQFF
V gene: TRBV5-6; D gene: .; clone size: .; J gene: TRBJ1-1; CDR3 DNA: TGTGCCAGCAGCTTGGGGGGCAGATTTTGGGCTTTCTTT; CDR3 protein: CASSLGGRFWAFF
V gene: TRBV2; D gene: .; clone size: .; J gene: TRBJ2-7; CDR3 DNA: TGTGCCAGCACTGTGGAGGGGAGGATGTACGAGCAGTACTTC; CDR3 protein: CASTVEGRMYEQYF
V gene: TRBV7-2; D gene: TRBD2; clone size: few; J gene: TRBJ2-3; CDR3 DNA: TGTGCCAGCAGCCTACTAGCGGGGGACGCAGATACGCAGTATTTT; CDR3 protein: CASSLLAGDADTQYF
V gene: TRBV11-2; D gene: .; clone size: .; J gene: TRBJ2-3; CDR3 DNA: TGTGCCAGCAGCCTTGTGAGGGGAGTGGATACGCAGTATTTT; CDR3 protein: CASSLVRGVDTQYF
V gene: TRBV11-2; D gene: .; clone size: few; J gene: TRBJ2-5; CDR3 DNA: TGTGCCAGCAGCCTTTTAGGCCCACTCCAAGGGACCCAGTACTTC; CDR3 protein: CASSLLGPLQGTQYF
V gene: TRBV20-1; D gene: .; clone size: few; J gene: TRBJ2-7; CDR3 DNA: TGCAGTGCTAGAGATCGGTGGGGCCCACAGGAGCAGTACTTC; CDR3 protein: CSARDRWGPQEQYF
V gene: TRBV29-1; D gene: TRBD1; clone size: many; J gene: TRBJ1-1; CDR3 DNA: TGCAGCGTAGGATCACAGGGGGACACTGAAGCTTTCTTT; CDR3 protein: CSVGSQGDTEAFF
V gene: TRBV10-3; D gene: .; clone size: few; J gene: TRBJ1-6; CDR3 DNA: TGTGCCATCAGGAACAGGGCCGACGGTTCACCCCTCCACTTT; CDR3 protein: CAIRNRADGSPLHF
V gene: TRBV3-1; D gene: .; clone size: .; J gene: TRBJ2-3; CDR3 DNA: TGTGCCAGCAGCCAAGATAGACAGACTAATACAGATACGCAGTATTTT; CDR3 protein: CASSQDRQTNTDTQYF
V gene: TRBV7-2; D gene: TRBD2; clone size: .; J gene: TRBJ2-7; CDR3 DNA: TGTGCCAGCAGCCCCGGTAGCGGGGGGGCCTACGAGCAGTACTTC; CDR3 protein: CASSPGSGGAYEQYF
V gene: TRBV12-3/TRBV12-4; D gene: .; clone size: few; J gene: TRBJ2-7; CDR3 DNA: TGTGCCAGCAGACAGACTATTTACGAGCAGTACTTC; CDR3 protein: CASRQTIYEQYF
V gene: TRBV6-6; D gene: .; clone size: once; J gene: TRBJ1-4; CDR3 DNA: TGTGCCAGCTCCGCACCCACAGGCTATGAAAAACTGTTTTTT; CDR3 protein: CASSAPTGYEKLFF
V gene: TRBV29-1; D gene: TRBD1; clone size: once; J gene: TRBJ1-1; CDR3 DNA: TGCAGCGTTGCCAGGGGACAGTCGGGGACTGAAGCTTTCTTT; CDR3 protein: CSVARGQSGTEAFF
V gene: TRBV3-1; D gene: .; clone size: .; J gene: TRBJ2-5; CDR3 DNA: TGTGCCAGCAGCCAGGATGTTTGGTCGGGAGAGACCCAGTACTTC; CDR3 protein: CASSQDVWSGETQYF
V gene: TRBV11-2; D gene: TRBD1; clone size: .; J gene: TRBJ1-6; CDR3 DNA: TGTGCCAGCAGCCCGCGGACAGGGGGTTATTCACCCCTCCACTTT; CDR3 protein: CASSPRTGGYSPLHF
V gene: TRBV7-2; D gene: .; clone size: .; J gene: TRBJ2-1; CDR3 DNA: TGTGCCGGCAGCTTAGCGGTCGGGGCTTCTTACAATGAGCAGTTCTTC; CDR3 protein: CAGSLAVGASYNEQFF